These T cell receptor beta chains were read from a single sample in a study of CD4 and CD8 cells across lung adenocarcinoma regions. TCRdb analysed the PCR reads with MiXCR anew, one entry per CDR3 protein. Of more than 25,000 distinct CDR3 sequences in the sample, 53% were seen once. Sequencing was done on a sample of CD8+ T cells from the center of a lung tumor. These receptors all come from a male donor with lung adenocarcinoma. The CD4 and CD8 labels of this study may be unreliable. CDR3s include the opening cysteine and the closing phenylalanine or tryptophan. Fields, in order: J gene, D gene, clone size, V gene, CDR3 protein, CDR3 DNA. A D gene is named only where the DNA matches it firmly. Only part of the rows carry a size: once, few, many, or a class if the clone is expanded.

TRBJ2-4,-,-,TRBV12-3/TRBV12-4,CATGPMARNTQYF,TGTGCCACGGGGCCGATGGCCAGAAACACTCAGTACTTC
TRBJ2-7,TRBD1,few,TRBV6-1,CASSEPGQGSYEQYF,TGTGCCAGCAGTGAACCGGGACAGGGGTCGTACGAGCAGTACTTC
TRBJ2-1,-,many,TRBV14,CASSLPGSGNEQFF,TGTGCCAGCAGCCTTCCGGGATCGGGGAATGAGCAGTTCTTC
TRBJ2-5,-,-,TRBV7-2,CASSLRQETQYF,TGTGCCAGCAGCTTAAGGCAAGAGACCCAGTACTTC
TRBJ2-5,TRBD1,few,TRBV7-7,CASSVKTGFVTQYF,TGTGCTAGCAGCGTAAAGACAGGGTTTGTGACCCAGTACTTC
TRBJ1-4,TRBD1,-,TRBV6-4,CASSKYRGRWEKLFF,TGTGCCAGCAGTAAATACAGGGGGCGGTGGGAAAAACTGTTTTTT
TRBJ2-1,-,many,TRBV11-1,CASSLTLGLPYNEQFF,TGTGCCAGCAGCTTAACATTGGGTCTTCCTTACAATGAGCAGTTCTTC
TRBJ2-5,-,many,TRBV6-1,CASSESGGAGSQYF,TGTGCCAGCAGTGAATCTGGCGGAGCCGGATCCCAGTACTTC
TRBJ2-3,-,-,TRBV6-1,CATSPTDIQYF,TGTGCCACCTCTCCGACAGATATTCAGTATTTT
TRBJ2-3,TRBD2,once,TRBV4-1,CASSPVISREPPETQYF,TGCGCCAGCAGCCCGGTTATCTCGCGGGAGCCCCCAGAGACGCAGTATTTT
TRBJ2-5,-,-,TRBV27,CASSFNREETQYF,TGTGCCAGCAGCTTCAACCGGGAGGAGACCCAGTACTTC
TRBJ2-5,-,-,TRBV7-2,CVSSLTWGQETQYF,TGTGTCAGCAGCTTAACCTGGGGACAAGAGACCCAGTACTTC
TRBJ2-5,TRBD2,-,TRBV10-2,CASSPGLAGIQETQYF,TGCGCCAGCAGTCCGGGACTAGCGGGGATACAAGAGACCCAGTACTTC
TRBJ2-6,-,few,TRBV20-1,CSARGGASGANVLTF,TGCAGTGCTAGAGGGGGAGCGTCTGGGGCCAACGTCCTGACTTTC
TRBJ2-1,TRBD2,-,TRBV12-3/TRBV12-4,CASRPAGDRYEQFF,TGTGCCAGCAGACCTGCGGGGGATCGGTATGAGCAGTTCTTC
TRBJ2-1,TRBD2,few,TRBV6-1,CASTASGRMNEQFF,TGTGCCAGCACTGCTAGCGGGAGGATGAATGAGCAGTTCTTC
TRBJ2-5,-,-,TRBV7-2,CAGGGGRGDGDTQYF,TGTGCCGGCGGCGGCGGCCGCGGTGACGGAGATACCCAGTACTTC
TRBJ2-3,-,-,TRBV10-2,CASSESCGRPTDIQYF,TGCGCCAGCAGTGAGTCGTGTGGGCGACCCACAGATATTCAGTACTTT
TRBJ2-5,-,few,TRBV30,CAWSAYPVDNEQYF,TGTGCCTGGAGTGCCTATCCGGTAGACAATGAGCAGTACTTC
TRBJ2-3,-,-,TRBV28,CVSSRINTQYF,TGTGTCAGCAGTCGTATTAATACGCAGTATTTT
TRBJ2-1,TRBD2,many,TRBV27,CASSLETSGSTYNEQFF,TGTGCCAGCAGTTTGGAGACTAGCGGGAGTACCTACAATGAGCAGTTCTTC
TRBJ1-5,-,-,TRBV6-1,CASSPSGNQPQHF,TGTGCCAGCAGCCCCTCGGGCAATCAGCCCCAGCATTTT
TRBJ1-2,-,-,TRBV18,CASSPRTGVGVYGYTF,TGTGCCAGCTCACCGCGGACTGGTGTAGGGGTCTATGGCTACACCTTC
TRBJ2-3,-,-,TRBV10-1,CASSDYHGAPDTQYF,TGCGCCAGCAGTGACTATCACGGGGCCCCGGATACGCAGTATTTT
TRBJ2-4,-,-,TRBV10-2,CAGLMLCDKDTQYF,TGCGCGGGGCTCATGTTGTGTGACAAAGACACCCAGTACTTC
TRBJ2-4,-,-,TRBV6-4,CASSDSGRRAKNTQYF,TGTGCCAGCAGTGACTCGGGGCGCCGAGCCAAAAATACGCAGTACTTC
TRBJ2-5,TRBD1,-,TRBV27,CACRGLGGRDQDTQYF,TGTGCCTGCAGGGGGCTCGGGGGCCGTGACCAAGACACTCAGTACTTC
TRBJ2-5,TRBD2,-,TRBV27,CAGSGGADKETQYF,TGTGCGGGCAGCGGGGGAGCGGACAAAGAGACCCAGTATTTC
TRBJ2-3,TRBD1,-,TRBV6-1,CASSEPPGQRTNKQYF,TGTGCCAGCAGTGAACCCCCGGGACAGAGGACCAATAAGCAGTATTTC
TRBJ2-3,-,few,TRBV6-1,CASKQLLSTDTQYF,TGTGCCAGCAAGCAACTACTAAGCACAGATACGCAGTATTTT
TRBJ2-7,-,-,TRBV4-1,CASSLGQGLSSYEQYF,TGCGCCAGCAGCCTAGGACAAGGTCTTTCCTCCTACGAGCAGTACTTC
TRBJ2-5,TRBD2,-,TRBV6-1,CASRPRNGGGETQYF,TGTGCCAGCAGACCGCGAAACGGGGGAGGGGAGACCCAGTACTTC
TRBJ2-3,TRBD2,-,TRBV6-1,CASSLAGGHTDTQYF,TGTGCCAGCAGTCTAGCGGGGGGCCACACAGATACGCAGTATTTT
TRBJ2-3,-,few,TRBV5-1,CASRREGTDTQYF,TGCGCCAGCAGGAGGGAGGGCACAGATACGCAGTATTTT
TRBJ2-7,-,many,TRBV6-1,CASSEALGHYEQYF,TGTGCCAGCAGTGAAGCGCTGGGTCACTACGAGCAGTACTTC
TRBJ2-1,TRBD1,-,TRBV11-2,CASSLETGGNEQFF,TGTGCCAGCAGCTTGGAGACAGGGGGCAATGAGCAGTTCTTC
TRBJ2-5,-,-,TRBV10-2,CASSGWRDQNIQYF,TGCGCCAGCAGCGGGTGGCGGGACCAAAACATCCAGTACTTC
TRBJ2-4,TRBD2,-,TRBV10-1,CASSTTSGGQCAKDTQYF,TGCGCCAGCAGTACGACTAGCGGGGGGCAGTGTGCCAAAGATACTCAGTACTTC
TRBJ2-3,TRBD1,-,TRBV10-3,CAARQGAGLGGGAVDTQYF,TGTGCCGCCCGACAGGGGGCGGGACTCGGGGGCGGGGCCGTGGATACGCAGTATTTT
TRBJ2-3,-,-,TRBV27,CASSFGTPDTGKQYF,TGTGCCAGCAGTTTCGGGACTCCAGACACAGGTAAGCAGTATTTT
TRBJ2-5,-,-,TRBV6-1,CASSGPLGEVQNF,TGTGCCAGCAGCGGGCCCCTAGGGGAGGTCCAGAATTTC
TRBJ2-6,-,-,TRBV28,CASSLDRYSGANVLTF,TGTGCCAGCAGTTTAGACCGTTACTCTGGGGCCAACGTCCTGACTTTC